This is a list of T cell receptor beta chains from one sample in a study of cytomegalovirus exposure and HLA in healthy donors. Using immunoSEQ multiplex PCR, the repertoire was profiled, and TCRdb retains in-frame clones only, with some absent. Here the sample spans 150,000 to 200,000 clones, roughly 77% being singletons. Sequencing was performed on PBMCs. These TCRs come from a man between 18 and 29 years old in good health and CMV-seropositive. The CDR3 runs from the conserved cysteine through the conserved F or W. D genes are given only for firm matches. Part of the rows lack a size; the others show once, few, many or a class for expanded clones.

clone_size j_call d_call v_call cdr3_nt cdr3_aa
NA TRBJ1-1 NA TRBV18 TGTGCCAGCTCACCACCGGGGGGGTTGGGCTGGGACACTGAAGCTTTCTTT CASSPPGGLGWDTEAFF
NA TRBJ2-2 NA TRBV28 TGTGCCAGCAAGATGGCAGGCACCGGGGAGCTGTTTTTT CASKMAGTGELFF
NA TRBJ2-1 NA TRBV12-2 TGTGCAAGTCGCTACTACGCGGCCCCCGGGGGAGGAAATGAGCAGTTCTTC CASRYYAAPGGGNEQFF
few TRBJ1-1 TRBD1 TRBV10-3 TGTGCCATCAGTGGCCTGGACAGGGGGCGGACTGAAGCTTTCTTT CAISGLDRGRTEAFF
NA TRBJ2-1 NA TRBV27 TGTGCCAGCAGTTTAGACAGGTCCTACAATGAGCAGTTCTTC CASSLDRSYNEQFF
NA TRBJ2-2 NA TRBV6-4 TGTGCCAGCAGTGAACTAGCTGGAGGGACCGGGGAGCTGTTTTTT CASSELAGGTGELFF
NA TRBJ2-2 NA TRBV5-1 TGCGCCAGCAGCAAACAGGGAATTCAGAACACCGGGGAGCTGTTTTTT CASSKQGIQNTGELFF
NA TRBJ1-1 TRBD1 TRBV29-1 TGCAGCGTTGAAAGAGGGGGCGTGGGCTCGAACACTGAAGCTTTCTTT CSVERGGVGSNTEAFF
NA TRBJ2-7 TRBD2 TRBV7-9 TGTGCCAGCAGCGTCCTAGCGGGAGACGGGGAGCAGTACTTC CASSVLAGDGEQYF
NA TRBJ1-1 TRBD1 TRBV27 TGTGCCAGCAGTTCCGGACAGGCGGGGAGCACTGAAGCTTTCTTT CASSSGQAGSTEAFF
few TRBJ2-1 NA TRBV6-5 TGTGCCAGCAGTGAACGGGATGAGCAGTTCTTC CASSERDEQFF
NA TRBJ2-2 NA TRBV14 TGTGCCAGCAGCCCCCAGAGGGTTCGGGCCGGGGAGCTGTTTTTT CASSPQRVRAGELFF
NA TRBJ2-5 NA TRBV7-6 TGTGCCAGCAGCTTGACGATCTTCAGAGGGGAGACCCAGTACTTC CASSLTIFRGETQYF
few TRBJ2-7 TRBD1 TRBV5-1 TGCGCCAGCAGCTTGGTTCCCGACAGGGGCGGCGAGCAGTACTTC CASSLVPDRGGEQYF
NA TRBJ2-4 NA TRBV6-1 TGTGCCAGCAGTGACAGGGTAGTTCTTCAGTACTTC CASSDRVVLQYF
NA TRBJ2-7 TRBD2 TRBV27 TGTGCCAGCAGGGGTAGCGGGAGTTACTACGAGCAGTACTTC CASRGSGSYYEQYF
once TRBJ1-1 TRBD1 TRBV27 TGTGCCAGCAGTTTATTGGGGGACAGGGGGAGTTGGGCAGTGAACACTGAAGCTTTCTTT CASSLLGDRGSWAVNTEAFF
NA TRBJ2-7 TRBD2 TRBV7-9 TGTTCCAGCAGCTTTGGGGGGGACGAGCAGTACTTC CSSSFGGDEQYF
NA TRBJ2-5 NA TRBV11-2 TGTGCCAGCAGCTTAAATTTACAGGGCCCTGGGACCCAGTACTTC CASSLNLQGPGTQYF
NA TRBJ2-1 TRBD2 TRBV9 TGTGCCAGCAGCCCCTTTATGATTAGCGGGAGAACCTACAATGAGCAGTTCTTC CASSPFMISGRTYNEQFF
NA TRBJ2-5 NA TRBV30 TGTGCCTGGAGCCACATAAAACAGGGTGAAGAGACCCAGTACTTC CAWSHIKQGEETQYF
NA TRBJ2-3 NA TRBV30 TGTGCCTGGAGTGTGCTCGTTGGCGGGACTTCAGATACGCAGTATTTT CAWSVLVGGTSDTQYF
once TRBJ1-4 NA TRBV11-2 TGTGCCAGCAGCTTTACAGGGTGGCCTCCTAATGAAAAACTGTTTTTT CASSFTGWPPNEKLFF
NA TRBJ2-3 TRBD2 TRBV27 TGTGCCAGCAGTTTCCAGTGGACTAGCGGGGGAACTAGCACAGATACGCAGTATTTT CASSFQWTSGGTSTDTQYF
NA TRBJ2-2 NA TRBV6-5 TGTGCCAGCAGAAGGACAGCGGAGACCGGGGAGCTGTTTTTT CASRRTAETGELFF
NA TRBJ2-7 NA TRBV7-8 TGTGCCAGCACCTACCGGAGGGCGTCCTACGAGCAGTACTTC CASTYRRASYEQYF
once TRBJ2-1 TRBD2 TRBV27 TGTGCCAGCAGTTTATCGACCGAGCGGGGGTACAATGAGCAGTTCTTC CASSLSTERGYNEQFF
NA TRBJ2-1 NA TRBV29-1 TGCAGCGCTAGGATGACGACCTACAATGAGCAGTTCTTC CSARMTTYNEQFF
NA TRBJ1-1 NA TRBV28 TGTGCCAGCAGTTTGTCCAGGGATGTAGCTTTCTTT CASSLSRDVAFF
NA TRBJ1-2 NA TRBV7-8 TGTGCCAGCAGCTTAGTTATCGGGCAGGGGACGGGAGGCTACACCTTC CASSLVIGQGTGGYTF
NA TRBJ1-5 NA TRBV21-1 TGTGCCAGCAGCAAAATGAGGAGGAGATGCAATCAGCCCCAGCATTTT CASSKMRRRCNQPQHF
NA TRBJ2-7 NA TRBV5-1 TGCGCCAGCAGCTTGGCCAAGTTTTTTGGGAGTGTCCCCATCTACGAGCAGTACTTC CASSLAKFFGSVPIYEQYF
NA TRBJ2-5 TRBD2 TRBV7-9 TGTGCCAGCAGCCGAGGACTAGCGGGAGGGCTTCGGGGAGAGACCCAGTACTTC CASSRGLAGGLRGETQYF
NA TRBJ1-6 TRBD1 TRBV2 TGTGCCAGCAGGACGACAGGGGAAAGCTCCTATAATTCACCCCTCCACTTT CASRTTGESSYNSPLHF
NA TRBJ1-1 NA TRBV7-2 TGTGCCAGCGCGGTTACGAACACTGAAGCTTTCTTT CASAVTNTEAFF
NA TRBJ1-2 NA TRBV18 TGTGCCAGCTCACCAGAGCAGGGATCCTATGGCTACACCTTC CASSPEQGSYGYTF
NA TRBJ1-2 TRBD1 TRBV4-1 TGCGCCAGCAGCCAAGTAGACAGGGGGTCTGGCTACACCTTC CASSQVDRGSGYTF
NA TRBJ1-1 NA TRBV27 TGTGCCAGCCGGGAGGGGCTAGGCATGAACACTGAAGCTTTCTTT CASREGLGMNTEAFF
NA TRBJ1-1 NA TRBV4-2 TGTGCCAGCAGAGGAGGAAGCACTGAAGCTTTCTTT CASRGGSTEAFF
NA TRBJ2-3 TRBD2 TRBV2 TGTGCCAGCAGCCTTGGACTAGCGGGAGGGCTTTCGGATACGCAGTATTTT CASSLGLAGGLSDTQYF
NA TRBJ2-2 NA TRBV9 TGTGCCAGCAGCGCAGGGTATCCCGGGAGTTTATACACCGGGGAGCTGTTTTTT CASSAGYPGSLYTGELFF
NA TRBJ1-1 TRBD1 TRBV4-1 TGCGCCAGCAGCCAAGAACCAGGGGGCAGGAACACTGAAGCTTTCTTT CASSQEPGGRNTEAFF
NA TRBJ2-7 TRBD1 TRBV4-1 TGCGCCAGCAGCCAAGTCCACGGACAGGGAAATTCCTACGAGCAGTACTTC CASSQVHGQGNSYEQYF
NA TRBJ1-5 TRBD1 TRBV28 TGTGCCAGCAGCCCGTTGGGACAGAATAGCAATCAGCCCCAGCATTTT CASSPLGQNSNQPQHF